A single sample is the source of the 8 T cell receptor beta chains below, sequenced in a study of regulatory T cells in long-lasting Graves disease. Time point noted: newly diagnosed GD, antithyroid drugs for less than 3 months. There was RNA extracted from PBMCs, and the TCR library was made from it. Library construction for TCR beta used iRepertoire HTBI primers and Arm-PCR of CDR3 regions. Each CDR3 protein is one row after TCRdb ran MiXCR on the multiplex PCR reads. The data show 400,000 to 450,000 distinct CDR3 sequences, with roughly 17% seen just once and about 10% held by the top ten. These data also formed part of another study, on T cells in Graves' hyperthyroidism and ophthalmopathy.

The sample in question was peripheral blood mononuclear cells (PBMCs), obtained at new diagnosis, from a patient treated with antithyroid drugs. The receptors shown here come from a woman between 25 and 40 years old with Graves disease.

This clonotype was seen many times. V usage is TRBV27 and J usage is TRBJ2-2; no definite D call. The CDR3 loop spans 14 amino acids. Germline-derived CDR1 and CDR2 are MNHEY and SMNVEV (reference sequence). DNA of the CDR3: TGTCAAAGCCGGGCGGAGCAGAACACCGGGGAGCTGTTTTTT. It is translated as CQSRAEQNTGELFF.

This clonotype has more than one count but fewer than ten. This chain connects TRBV4-1 to TRBJ1-2; 7 positions match TRBD1. This CDR3 spans 15 amino acids. Germline V CDR1 and CDR2: MGHRA, YSYEKL. Trimming took 1 base from V and 5 from J; bases not matched to a gene: 7. CDR3 amino acids: CASSQVEGGRYGYTF. The CDR3 DNA is TGCGCCAGCAGCCAAGTGGAAGGGGGCCGGTATGGCTACACCTTC.

V is TRBV20-1 and J is TRBJ2-1; TRBD1 aligns across 12 bases. This CDR3 spans 13 amino acids. Germline V CDR1 and CDR2: DFQATT, SNEGSKA (reference sequence). V trimming: 5 bases; J trimming: 7 bases; junction bases outside the gene matches: 3. The CDR3 DNA follows: TGCAGTGCTTGGGACAGGGGGCGGAATGAGCAGTTCTTC. This translates into CSAWDRGRNEQFF.

This clonotype appeared once. The chain uses TRBV30 and TRBJ2-2; D is undetermined. V gave up 8 bases and J gave up 2 bases, with 18 bases separating them. Per the germline V gene, CDR1 is GTSNPN and CDR2 is SVGIG (reference sequence). The CDR3 loop spans 15 amino acids. CDR3 sequence (DNA): TGTGCCAGCAGCTTGGTAGTAAGAAACACCGGGGAGCTGTTTTTT. It encodes CASSLVVRNTGELFF.

Concerning this clonotype: An end of the junction differs from the germline gene, which may be a read error. The V and J genes are TRBV29-1 and TRBJ2-6, with 8 positions matching TRBD1. Germline CDR1 and CDR2: SQVTM and ANQGSEA. The CDR3 extends over 15 amino acids. The CDR3 bases are TGCGGCGTGCCAGGGGGCAGTTCTGGGGCCAACGTCCTGACTTTC. It translates to CGVPGGSSGANVLTF. Looking up the rest from reference TRBV29-1 and TRBJ2-6 gives the full variable domain: SAVISQKPSRDICQRGTSLTIQCQVDSQVTMMFWYRQQPGQSLTLIATANQGSEATYESGFVIDKFPISRPNLTFSTLTVSNMSPEDSSIYLCGVPGGSSGANVLTFGAGSRLTVL.

The sample holds many counts of this clonotype. V is TRBV7-9 and J is TRBJ2-1; 12 bases are a match to TRBD2. Trimming at V came to 5 bases and at J to 2 bases, leaving 4 bases not matched to a gene. The CDR3 runs 16 residues. Per germline, CDR1 SEHNR and CDR2 FQNEAQ (reference sequence). The CDR3 coding sequence is TGTGCCAGCAGCCCCCGGACTAGCGGGGCCTACAATGAGCAGTTCTTC. Translation: CASSPRTSGAYNEQFF. Full variable domain (outside the CDR3, taken from reference TRBV7-9 and TRBJ2-1): DTGVSQNPRHKITKRGQNVTFRCDPISEHNRLYWYRQTLGQGPEFLTYFQNEAQLEKSRLLSDRFSAERPKGSFSTLEIQRTEQGDSAMYLCASSPRTSGAYNEQFFGPGTRLTVL.

This chain uses TRBV7-2 with TRBJ2-1; D unclear. CDR1 is SGHTA and CDR2 is FQGNSA in the germline V gene. Trimming took off 1 base at V and 16 bases at J, with 20 bases between the two ends. The CDR3 loop spans 14 amino acids. CDR3 region: CASSLGGWSLRRFF. The CDR3 coding sequence is TGTGCCAGCAGCTTAGGGGGTTGGTCTTTGCGGCGCTTCTTC.

This clonotype was seen repeatedly, ten times or more. The V call is TRBV7-8, the J call TRBJ2-7; D is unclear. Germline V gene data show CDR1 as SGHVS and CDR2 as FQNEAQ. Trimming left V 6 bases short and J 0 bases short, with 9 bases between. The CDR3 spans 13 residues. CDR3 amino acids: CASRSRSSYEQYF. The CDR3 nucleotides read TGTGCCAGCAGAAGTAGAAGCTCCTACGAGCAGTACTTC. Full variable domain (missing parts from reference TRBV7-8 and TRBJ2-7): GAGVSQSPRYKVAKRGQDVALRCDPISGHVSLFWYQQALGQGPEFLTYFQNEAQLDKSGLPSDRFFAERPEGSVSTLKIQRTQQEDSAVYLCASRSRSSYEQYFGPGTRLTVT.